This T cell receptor (beta chain) originates from a study of naive and memory T cell subsets. An equimolar mix of two oligonucleotides served as the beta constant-region primer for TRBC1 and TRBC2. Four rounds of PCR amplified the ligated cDNA using nested alpha and beta constant-region primers plus SP2. TCRdb reanalysed the UMI-ligation and nested PCR reads using MiXCR and keeps one entry per CDR3 protein. Here the sample spans some 110,000 distinct CDR3 sequences, more than 12% being singletons. A word on this clonotype: The antigen is undetermined.

Per germline, CDR1 SEHNR and CDR2 FQNEAQ (reference sequence). V lost 4 bases and J lost 4, with 19 bases in between. CDR3 length equals 16 residues. Findings and caveats of the study: Expression changes during T cell differentiation may affect RNA-based TCR counts. Naive repertoires, especially CD8, held a few larger clonotypes, possibly memory cells re-expressing CD45RA. No ground truth validated the naive and memory repertoire findings.

CD8 T cells were positively selected from what remained after CD4 positive selection. This TCR was sampled from a human donor in good health. The sequenced sample consisted of naive CD8+ T cells from blood. The V gene is TRBV7-9, the J gene TRBJ1-1; a possible D gene is TRBD1 (6 bases). The CDR3 sequence is CASSSILTGLSTEAFF. CDR3 nucleotide sequence: TGTGCCAGCAGCTCCATCCTGACAGGCTTGTCCACTGAAGCTTTCTTT. The variable domain in full, with the rest retrieved from reference TRBV7-9 and TRBJ1-1, is DTGVSQNPRHKITKRGQNVTFRCDPISEHNRLYWYRQTLGQGPEFLTYFQNEAQLEKSRLLSDRFSAERPKGSFSTLEIQRTEQGDSAMYLCASSSILTGLSTEAFFGQGTRLTVV.